The T cell receptor (beta chain) under discussion was sequenced for a study of blood T cell repertoires in COVID-19. On the study more broadly: PBMCs, B-cell-depleted T cells, or T cells were the source of the cDNA or gDNA that made up the material.

Per the germline V gene, CDR1 is ENHRY and CDR2 is SYGVKD. The CDR3 covers 15 residues. With 3 bases removed from V and 0 bases from J, the gap between germline ends came to 9 bases. Authors' data handling: From reference gene primer amplification, estimates of nucleated cell counts were derived. The repertoire was sequenced with immunoSEQ multiplex PCR; TCRdb's copy has only in-frame clones and lacks some. That table is the source of V, J and clone size, and D and trimming were worked out from the DNA. Counted here are roughly 160,000 clones, roughly 88% occurring once; the ten biggest clones make up 6.9%.

Source material: peripheral blood. The rearrangement uses TRBV10-3 and TRBJ1-3; D not certain. The clonotype comes from a man older than 75 with COVID-19, enrolled during active disease. The CDR3 sequence is CAISDTVISGNTIYF. CDR3 in DNA: TGTGCCATCAGTGACACGGTGATCTCTGGAAACACCATATATTTT.